This T cell receptor (beta chain) stems from a study of identical twins. Study-wide results and caveats: Weaker excess twin sharing was observed in beta out-of-frame sequences.

TCRdb re-called the 5' RACE reads with MiXCR, one entry per CDR3 protein. The sample includes about 790,000 distinct CDR3 sequences, 15% to 20% seen only once; the top ten take less than 15%. Trimming removed 8 bases from V and 6 bases from J; junction bases left unmatched: 9. Germline V gene sequence: CDR1 MNHEY, CDR2 SMNVEV (reference sequence). The CDR3 sequence is 15 residues long. On this clonotype itself: Its antigen is still unknown.

This same sample was also taken into another study, of T cells expressing NK-cell markers.

The gene calls are TRBV27 and TRBJ2-2; TRBD2 aligns across 10 bases. The TCR sequence derives from a woman between 18 and 29 years old in good health. The sample taken for sequencing was PBMCs. The CDR3 nucleotides are TGTGCCAGCTCGATAAGCGGGGGGGCCTCCGGGGAGCTGTTTTTT. Residues: CASSISGGASGELFF.